This T cell receptor beta chain was identified in a study of blood T cell repertoires in COVID-19. Study overall: Whether acute or convalescent, the COVID-19 samples came from the United States, Italy and Spain. Sample material is recorded as cDNA or gDNA derived from T cells, B-cell-depleted T cells, or PBMCs.

Original processing methods: The authors estimated nucleated cell counts from reference gene primer amplification. Assay: immunoSEQ multiplex PCR; the TCRdb copy retains only in-frame clones and omits some. That table furnishes V, J and clone size, whereas the DNA furnished D and trimming. This sample carries roughly 180,000 clones, approximately 88% of them seen once, and the ten largest clones take 3.5% to 4.5%. The ends lost 4 bases at V and 8 bases at J; junction bases unmatched: 3. Germline values: CDR1 SGDLS, CDR2 YYNGEE. The CDR3 has 14 amino acids. Sequenced material: peripheral blood. This sequence originates from a woman in her 30s with acute or convalescent COVID-19. This chain connects TRBV9 to TRBJ2-1, with TRBD2 identical over 13 bases. CDR3 in DNA: TGTGCCAGCAGCTGGACTAGCGGGAGCCATGAGCAGTTCTTC. Translation gives CASSWTSGSHEQFF.